Each of the 19 T cell receptor beta chains below was sequenced from the same sample in a study of T cells in Graves' hyperthyroidism and ophthalmopathy. RNA transcripts served as the template for amplifying TCR beta CDR3 regions. First-round RT-PCR targeting the TCR CDR3 was performed with the HTBI primer set. MiXCR was run by TCRdb on the multiplex PCR reads, yielding one entry per CDR3 protein. The sample records fewer than 750,000 distinct CDR3 sequences, approximately 14% being singletons. The sequencing input was blood. These receptors were obtained from a woman aged 45 to 65 with Graves' ophthalmopathy.

The rearrangement joins TRBV29-1 to TRBJ2-2; TRBD2 matches 11 bases. J gave up 5 bases and V 7 bases, and 9 bases lay outside the gene matches. CDR1 and CDR2 (germline): SQVTM, ANQGSEA. The CDR3 length is 15 residues. CDR3 sequence reads: CSAAIAGGWTGELFF. In DNA, the CDR3 is TGCAGCGCCGCAATAGCGGGAGGGTGGACCGGGGAGCTGTTTTTT.

This clonotype was detected many times. The chain employs TRBV18 and TRBJ2-5, with D perhaps matching TRBD1 (6 bases). Trimming left V 3 bases short and J 4 bases short, with 15 bases between. This CDR3 is 15 amino acids long. Germline V gene sequence: CDR1 KGHSH, CDR2 LQKENI. CDR3 region: CASSPDLQGGETQYF. The DNA for the CDR3 is TGTGCCAGCTCACCGGACTTACAGGGCGGAGAGACCCAGTACTTC. Using reference TRBV18 and TRBJ2-5 for the parts outside the CDR3, the full variable domain is NAGVMQNPRHLVRRRGQEARLRCSPMKGHSHVYWYRQLPEEGLKFMVYLQKENIIDESGMPKERFSAEFPKEGPSILRIQQVVRGDSAAYFCASSPDLQGGETQYFGPGTRLLVL.

In its sample, this clonotype was seen once. V usage is TRBV20-1 and J usage is TRBJ1-1, with a weak D call TRBD1 (6 bases). Deletions cut 4 bases from V and 3 bases from J, with 12 bases between. The CDR3 consists of 13 residues. CDR1 and CDR2 from the germline V gene are DFQATT and SNEGSKA (reference sequence). The DNA of the CDR3 is TGCAGTGCTAAGGACAGCCGGGACACTGAAGCTTTCTTT. Amino acids: CSAKDSRDTEAFF.

This clonotype was found many times. The chain carries TRBV28 and TRBJ2-7; 8 nucleotides match TRBD1. V was pared by 3 bases and J by 5 bases, with 6 bases of the junction left unmatched. The CDR3 spans 14 residues. Germline V lookup: CDR1 MDHEN, CDR2 SYDVKM. For the CDR3, the DNA is TGTGCCAGCAGTTTTCCAGGGGGCCTGAACGAGCAGTACTTC. Protein: CASSFPGGLNEQYF.

There are many counts of this clonotype. The chain couples TRBV7-2 to TRBJ2-7; 11 nucleotides match TRBD2. V trimming: 8 bases; J trimming: 7 bases; junction bases outside the gene matches: 7. Germline CDR1 is SGHTA and CDR2 is FQGNSA. This CDR3 comprises 13 residues. CDR3 in DNA: TGTGCCAGCGGCACTAGCGGGAGAAGTGAGCAGTACTTC. This translates into CASGTSGRSEQYF.

At least ten counts were recorded for this clonotype. This rearrangement joins TRBV20-1 to TRBJ2-3, with D tentatively TRBD1 or TRBD2 (5 bases each). V was clipped by 2 bases and J by 4 bases, with 7 bases between them. The CDR3 consists of 12 residues. The germline V gene encodes CDR1 DFQATT and CDR2 SNEGSKA (reference sequence). The CDR3: CSARRGPDTQYF. DNA of the CDR3: TGCAGTGCTAGAAGGGGACCAGATACGCAGTATTTT.

This clonotype was observed a few times. The chain combines TRBV7-2 with TRBJ2-7; a weak D match, TRBD2 (7 bases). This CDR3 region has 16 residues. CDR1 is SGHTA, CDR2 FQGNSA, per germline. V was trimmed by 0 bases and J by 8 bases, leaving 20 bases between them. The CDR3 region has the DNA TGTGCCAGCAGCTTAGCGGGCGGGGGCGCGAGTAATAAGCAGTACTTC. Translation gives CASSLAGGGASNKQYF.

V gene TRBV5-1 combines with J gene TRBJ2-5, with D unresolved. The CDR3 is 16 amino acids. Trimming left V 1 base short and J 5 bases short, with 18 bases between. Germline V gives CDR1 SGHRS, CDR2 YFSETQ. The CDR3: CASSLSLDPSSETQYF. The CDR3 DNA reads as TGCGCCAGCAGCTTGAGTCTGGACCCCTCCTCTGAGACCCAGTACTTC.

The chain uses TRBV9 and TRBJ2-5, with 7 positions matching TRBD2. Germline-derived CDR1 and CDR2 are SGDLS and YYNGEE. The CDR3 covers 16 residues. The V and J ends lost 1 base and 1 base, in that order; junction bases with no gene match: 7. CDR3 residues: CASSVSGRDFQETQYF. In DNA form, the CDR3 reads TGTGCCAGCAGCGTATCAGGGAGGGACTTCCAAGAGACCCAGTACTTC. Full variable domain (outside the CDR3, taken from reference TRBV9 and TRBJ2-5): DSGVTQTPKHLITATGQRVTLRCSPRSGDLSVYWYQQSLDQGLQFLIQYYNGEERAKGNILERFSAQQFPDLHSELNLSSLELGDSALYFCASSVSGRDFQETQYFGPGTRLLVL.

In its sample, this clonotype was seen a few times. The chain carries TRBV29-1 and TRBJ2-1; D not certain. CDR1 SQVTM and CDR2 ANQGSEA come from the germline V gene. The CDR3 is 11 amino acids. The V end lost 4 bases, the J end lost 5 bases, and 6 bases lay between the germline ends. The CDR3 coding sequence is TGCAGCGTTGTTCTCGACAATGAGCAGTTCTTC. This sequence encodes CSVVLDNEQFF.

The chain carries TRBV7-3 and TRBJ2-2; D gene uncertain. Trimming cost V 5 bases and J 1 base, with 8 bases left between them. The germline V gene has CDR1 SGHTA and CDR2 FQGTGA. The CDR3 contains 14 residues. The CDR3 DNA follows: TGTGCCAGCAGCCTATACAGGAACACCGGGGAGCTGTTTTTT. Residues: CASSLYRNTGELFF.

This clonotype occurred many times. The rearrangement uses TRBV29-1 and TRBJ2-7; a possible D gene is TRBD2 (6 bases). Germline V gives CDR1 SQVTM, CDR2 ANQGSEA. The V end lost 2 bases, the J end lost 3 bases, and 11 bases lay between the germline ends. The CDR3 is made up of 13 amino acids. CDR3 sequence (DNA): TGCAGCGTTGAAACCCAGGGAGGCTACGAGCAGTACTTC. Its translation is CSVETQGGYEQYF.

Remarks on this clonotype: The junction does not match germline at one end; this may be a read error. This sequence joins TRBV12-5 and TRBJ2-1, with TRBD1 as a possible D gene (5 bases). Germline CDR1 reads LGHNT; CDR2 reads FRNRAP. The CDR3 covers 19 residues. The CDR3 DNA sequence: TGTGCTAGTGGTTTGCACATCACCCTGACAAGGGGCCCGTACAATGAGCAGTCCTTC. This codes for CASGLHITLTRGPYNEQSF. Full variable domain (remainder filled in from reference TRBV12-5 and TRBJ2-1): DARVTQTPRHKVTEMGQEVTMRCQPILGHNTVFWYRQTMMQGLELLAYFRNRAPLDDSGMPKDRFSAEMPDATLATLKIQPSEPRDSAVYFCASGLHITLTRGPYNEQSFGPGTRLTVL.

This clonotype was counted many times. The chain couples TRBV11-2 to TRBJ2-1; D gene unclear. This CDR3 comprises 15 residues. V gave up 1 base and J gave up 5 bases, with 12 bases separating them. Per the germline V gene, CDR1 is SGHAT and CDR2 is FQNNGV. CDR3 nucleotides: TGTGCCAGCAGCTTAGGGATTTGGGGAAACAATGAGCAGTTCTTC. This sequence encodes CASSLGIWGNNEQFF.

This clonotype was detected ten times or more. This sequence joins TRBV12-3 or TRBV12-4 and TRBJ2-1; D not resolved. V was cut by 2 bases and J by 7 bases, with 9 bases left in between. The CDR3 extends over 13 amino acids. As DNA, the CDR3 is TGTGCCAGCAGTTTAAGGCTCACTAATGAGCAGTTCTTC. Residues: CASSLRLTNEQFF.

This clonotype was seen at least ten times. V and J are TRBV19 and TRBJ2-7; 9 bases agree with TRBD2. From germline, CDR1 is LNHDA and CDR2 SQIVND (reference sequence). This CDR3 comprises 14 residues. Trimming at V came to 3 bases and at J to 3 bases, leaving 3 bases not matched to a gene. The CDR3 here is CASSMVSGSYEQYF. CDR3 DNA: TGTGCCAGTAGTATGGTTAGCGGGAGCTACGAGCAGTACTTC.

This clonotype has only a few counts. This chain links TRBV6-2 or TRBV6-3 with TRBJ1-2, with D possibly being TRBD1 (6 bases). The CDR3 length is 15 residues. V lost 6 bases, J lost 4 bases, and 18 bases lay in between. Germline V gene data show CDR1 as MNHEY and CDR2 as SVGEGT. CDR3 nucleotides: TGTGCCAGCAGCCTATCCGGGGGGCTACCCTATGGCTACACCTTC. It encodes CASSLSGGLPYGYTF.

This clonotype was counted ten times or more. This chain uses TRBV18 with TRBJ2-7, with D unclear. The CDR3 is 16 residues long. Germline V CDR1 and CDR2: KGHSH, LQKENI. Trimming cost V 3 bases and J 0 bases, with 15 bases left between them. In DNA, the CDR3 is TGTGCCAGCTCACCGATGACGAGCAGGAACTCCTACGAGCAGTACTTC. This translates into CASSPMTSRNSYEQYF.

Many counts were recorded for this clonotype. The chain couples TRBV7-6 to TRBJ2-7; 12 bases line up with TRBD2. The CDR3 sequence is 16 residues long. Germline values: CDR1 SGHVS, CDR2 FNYEAQ. V shed 4 bases, J shed 4 bases, and the junction held 8 bases outside the gene matches. CDR3 loop: CASSSRLAGAPYEQYF. The CDR3 coding sequence is TGTGCCAGCAGCTCTCGACTAGCGGGAGCGCCTTACGAGCAGTACTTC.